The clone carrying this T cell receptor beta chain was counted only a few times. Its matching antigen is unknown. This sample was included in a study of blood T cells in healthy people across ages. Study results and limitations: TCR beta diversity, measured per million T cells, fell in a roughly linear way with age.

In germline, CDR1 is GTSNPN, CDR2 SVGIG (reference sequence). This CDR3 is 13 amino acids long. The ends lost 2 bases at V and 9 bases at J; junction bases unmatched: 7. A second PCR, run for about 6 to 11 cycles, used a sample-barcoded 5' primer plus a J-beta primer mix. Each cDNA molecule received a tag from a template-switch adaptor that had 12 random nucleotides. TCRdb reprocessed the 5' RACE reads via MiXCR and lists one record per CDR3 protein. In the table there are about 770,000 distinct CDR3 sequences, 44% of which are singletons. All donors came from Russia, were Caucasian and healthy, and spanned ages roughly 6 to 95. Each donor supplied approximately 10 milliliters of peripheral blood.

The sequencing input was blood. The chain uses TRBV30 and TRBJ2-1, with 7 bases fitting TRBD2. The clonotype was recovered from a man in his sixties in good health. The chain's CDR3 is CAWSSAGVGEQFF. The CDR3, as DNA: TGTGCCTGGAGTTCCGCGGGGGTGGGTGAGCAGTTCTTC.